Included here is one TCR beta chain sequence, with context. The antigen is undetermined. In the PCR, 60 Vbeta and 13 Jbeta primers were used. The protocol was immunoSEQ multiplex PCR, while the TCRdb copy is restricted to in-frame clones and leaves out a portion. The profile shows some 200,000 clones, 76% of them singletons. This specimen comes from a study of cytomegalovirus exposure and HLA in healthy donors. General study results and limits: Exclusion applied to some V segments, including TRBV6-2 and TRBV6-3, as they were indistinguishable.

This CDR3 has 13 amino acids. Germline V CDR1 and CDR2: WSHSY, SAAADI. V was shortened by 5 bases and J by 2 bases, with 10 bases between the two germline ends. Though nominally healthy at sampling, donors likely had unrecorded immune exposures. The rearrangement joins TRBV10-2 to TRBJ2-7, with a possible D match to TRBD1 (5 bases). The receptor comes from a man aged 18 to 29 in good health and CMV-seronegative. Sequencing used PBMCs. The CDR3 protein is CASSSTDPYEQYF. CDR3 nucleotides: TGCGCCAGCAGTTCGACAGATCCCTACGAGCAGTACTTC.